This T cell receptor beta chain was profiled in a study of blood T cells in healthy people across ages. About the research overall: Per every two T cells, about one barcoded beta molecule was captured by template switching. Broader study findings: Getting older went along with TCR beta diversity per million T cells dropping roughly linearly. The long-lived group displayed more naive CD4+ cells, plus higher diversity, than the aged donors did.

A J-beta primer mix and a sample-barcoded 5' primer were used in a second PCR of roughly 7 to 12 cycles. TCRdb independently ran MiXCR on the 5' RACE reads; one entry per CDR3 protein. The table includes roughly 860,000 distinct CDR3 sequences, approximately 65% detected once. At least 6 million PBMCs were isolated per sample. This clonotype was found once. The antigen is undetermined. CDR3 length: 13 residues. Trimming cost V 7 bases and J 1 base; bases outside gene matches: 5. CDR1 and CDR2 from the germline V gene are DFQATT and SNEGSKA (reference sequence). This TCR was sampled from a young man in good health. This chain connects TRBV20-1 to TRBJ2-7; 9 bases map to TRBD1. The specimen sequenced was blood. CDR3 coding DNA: TGCAGTGGTCTGGACAGGGGATCCTACGAGCAGTACTTC. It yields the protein CSGLDRGSYEQYF.